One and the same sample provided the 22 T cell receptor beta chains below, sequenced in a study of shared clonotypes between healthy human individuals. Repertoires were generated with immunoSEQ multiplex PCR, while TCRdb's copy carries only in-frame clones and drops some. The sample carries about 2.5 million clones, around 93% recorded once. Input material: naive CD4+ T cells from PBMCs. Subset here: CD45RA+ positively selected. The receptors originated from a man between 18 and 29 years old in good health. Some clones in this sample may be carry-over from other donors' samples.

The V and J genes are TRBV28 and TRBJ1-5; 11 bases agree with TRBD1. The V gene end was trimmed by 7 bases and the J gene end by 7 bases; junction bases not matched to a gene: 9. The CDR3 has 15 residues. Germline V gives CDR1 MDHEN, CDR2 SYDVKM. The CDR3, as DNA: TGTGCCAGCAACATCGGAGGACAGGGGGCCCAGCCCCAGCATTTT. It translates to CASNIGGQGAQPQHF.

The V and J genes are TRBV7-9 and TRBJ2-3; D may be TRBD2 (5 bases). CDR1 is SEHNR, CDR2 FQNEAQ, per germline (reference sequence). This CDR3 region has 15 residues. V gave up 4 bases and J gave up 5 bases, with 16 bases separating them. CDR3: CASSSPLEDGDTQYF. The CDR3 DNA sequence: TGTGCCAGCAGCTCCCCCCTGGAGGATGGAGATACGCAGTATTTT.

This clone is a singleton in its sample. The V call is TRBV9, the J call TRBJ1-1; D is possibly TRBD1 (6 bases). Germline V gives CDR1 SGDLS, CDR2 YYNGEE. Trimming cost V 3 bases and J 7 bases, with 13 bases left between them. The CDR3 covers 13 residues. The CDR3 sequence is CASSATGYDEAFF. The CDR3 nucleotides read TGTGCCAGCAGCGCCACAGGGTATGATGAAGCTTTCTTT.

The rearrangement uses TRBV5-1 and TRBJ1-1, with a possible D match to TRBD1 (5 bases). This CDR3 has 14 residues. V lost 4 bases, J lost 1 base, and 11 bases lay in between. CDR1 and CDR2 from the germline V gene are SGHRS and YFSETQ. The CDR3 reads CASSTGTSNTEAFF. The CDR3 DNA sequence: TGCGCCAGCAGCACTGGGACGTCGAACACTGAAGCTTTCTTT.

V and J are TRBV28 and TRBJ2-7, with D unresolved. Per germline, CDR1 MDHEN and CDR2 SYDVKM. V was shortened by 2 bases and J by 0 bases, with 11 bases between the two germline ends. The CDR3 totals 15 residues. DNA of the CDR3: TGTGCCAGCAGTTTAGCGACCGGGTTCTCCTACGAGCAGTACTTC. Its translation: CASSLATGFSYEQYF.

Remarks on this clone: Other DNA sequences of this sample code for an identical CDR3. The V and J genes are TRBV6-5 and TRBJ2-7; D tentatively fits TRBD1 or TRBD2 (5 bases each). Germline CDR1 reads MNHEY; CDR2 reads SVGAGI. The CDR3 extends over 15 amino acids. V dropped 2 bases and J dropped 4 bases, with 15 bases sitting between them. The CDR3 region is CASSYNGASPYEQYF. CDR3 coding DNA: TGTGCCAGCAGTTACAACGGGGCTTCCCCTTACGAGCAGTACTTC.

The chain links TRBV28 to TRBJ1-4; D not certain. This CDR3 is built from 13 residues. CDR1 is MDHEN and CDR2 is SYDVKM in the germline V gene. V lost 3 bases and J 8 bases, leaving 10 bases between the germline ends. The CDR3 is CASSFQDQEKLFF. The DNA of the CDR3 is TGTGCCAGCAGTTTCCAGGACCAGGAAAAACTGTTTTTT.

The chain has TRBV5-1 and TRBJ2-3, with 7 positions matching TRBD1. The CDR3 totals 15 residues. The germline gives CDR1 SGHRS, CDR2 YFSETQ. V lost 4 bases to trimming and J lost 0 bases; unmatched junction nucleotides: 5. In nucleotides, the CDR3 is TGCGCCAGCAGCGACGGGACAGCCAGCACAGATACGCAGTATTTT. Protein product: CASSDGTASTDTQYF.

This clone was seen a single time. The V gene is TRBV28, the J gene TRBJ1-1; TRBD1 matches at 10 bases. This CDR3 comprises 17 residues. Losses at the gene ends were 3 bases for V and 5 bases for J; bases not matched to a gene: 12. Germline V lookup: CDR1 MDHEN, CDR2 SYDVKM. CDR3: CASSFLTGGGRGTEAFF. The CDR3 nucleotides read TGTGCCAGCAGTTTCTTGACAGGGGGCGGCAGGGGAACTGAAGCTTTCTTT.

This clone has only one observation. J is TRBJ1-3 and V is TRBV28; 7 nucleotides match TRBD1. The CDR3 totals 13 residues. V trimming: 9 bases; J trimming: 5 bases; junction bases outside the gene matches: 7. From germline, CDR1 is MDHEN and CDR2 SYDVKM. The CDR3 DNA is TGTGCCAGGCCACAGGGGACGAGAAACACCATATATTTT. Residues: CARPQGTRNTIYF. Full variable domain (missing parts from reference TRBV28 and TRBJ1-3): DVKVTQSSRYLVKRTGEKVFLECVQDMDHENMFWYRQDPGLGLRLIYFSYDVKMKEKGDIPEGYSVSREKKERFSLILESASTNQTSMYLCARPQGTRNTIYFGEGSWLTVV.

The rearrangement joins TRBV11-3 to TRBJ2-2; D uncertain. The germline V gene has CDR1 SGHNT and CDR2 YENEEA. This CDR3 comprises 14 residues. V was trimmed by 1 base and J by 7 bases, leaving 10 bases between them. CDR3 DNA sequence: TGTGCCAGCAGCTTAGGGGCCGAATACGGGGAGCTGTTTTTT. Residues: CASSLGAEYGELFF.

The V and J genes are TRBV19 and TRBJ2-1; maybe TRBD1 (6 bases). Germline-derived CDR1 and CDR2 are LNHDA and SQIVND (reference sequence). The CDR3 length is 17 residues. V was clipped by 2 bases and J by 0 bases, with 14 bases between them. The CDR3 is CASSINFGTSSYNEQFF. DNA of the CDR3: TGTGCCAGTAGTATAAATTTCGGGACAAGCTCCTACAATGAGCAGTTCTTC.

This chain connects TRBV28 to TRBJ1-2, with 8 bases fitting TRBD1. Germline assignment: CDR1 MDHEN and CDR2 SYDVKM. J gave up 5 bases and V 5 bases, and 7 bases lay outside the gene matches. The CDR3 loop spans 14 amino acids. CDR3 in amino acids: CASSAKDRAYGYTF. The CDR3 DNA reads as TGTGCCAGCAGTGCAAAGGACAGGGCGTATGGCTACACCTTC.

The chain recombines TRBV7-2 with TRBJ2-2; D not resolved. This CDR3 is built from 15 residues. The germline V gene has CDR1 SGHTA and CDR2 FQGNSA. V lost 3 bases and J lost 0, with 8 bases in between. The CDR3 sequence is CASSLINPNTGELFF. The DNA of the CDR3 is TGTGCCAGCAGCTTGATTAACCCGAACACCGGGGAGCTGTTTTTT.

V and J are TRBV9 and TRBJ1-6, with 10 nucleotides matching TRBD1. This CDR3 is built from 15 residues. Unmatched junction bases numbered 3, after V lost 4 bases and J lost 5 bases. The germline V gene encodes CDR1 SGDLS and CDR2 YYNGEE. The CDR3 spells CASSLGTGDNSPLHF. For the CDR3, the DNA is TGTGCCAGCAGCTTGGGGACAGGGGATAATTCACCCCTCCACTTT.

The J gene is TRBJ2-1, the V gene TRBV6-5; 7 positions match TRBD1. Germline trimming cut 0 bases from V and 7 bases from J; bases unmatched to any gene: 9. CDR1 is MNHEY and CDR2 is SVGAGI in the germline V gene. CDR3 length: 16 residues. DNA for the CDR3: TGTGCCAGCAGTTACTCGGTACAGGGGTTTGAGAATGAGCAGTTCTTC. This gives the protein CASSYSVQGFENEQFF.

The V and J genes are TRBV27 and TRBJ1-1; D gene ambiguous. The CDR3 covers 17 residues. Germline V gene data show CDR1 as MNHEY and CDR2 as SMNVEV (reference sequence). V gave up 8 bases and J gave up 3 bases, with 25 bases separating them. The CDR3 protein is CASHLKSSRMQDTEAFF. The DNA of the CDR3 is TGTGCCAGCCACCTCAAAAGTTCCAGGATGCAAGACACTGAAGCTTTCTTT.

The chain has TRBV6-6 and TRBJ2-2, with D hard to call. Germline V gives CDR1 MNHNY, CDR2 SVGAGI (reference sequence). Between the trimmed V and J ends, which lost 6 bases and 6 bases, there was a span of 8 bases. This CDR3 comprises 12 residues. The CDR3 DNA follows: TGTGCCAGCAGCCAGGCCGCCGGGGAGCTGTTTTTT. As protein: CASSQAAGELFF.

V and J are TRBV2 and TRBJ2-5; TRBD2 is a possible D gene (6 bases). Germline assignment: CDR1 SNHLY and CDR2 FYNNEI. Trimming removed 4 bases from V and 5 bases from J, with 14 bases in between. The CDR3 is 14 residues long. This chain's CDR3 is CASSANRGGETQYF. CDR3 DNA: TGTGCCAGCAGTGCGAATCGTGGGGGGGAGACCCAGTACTTC. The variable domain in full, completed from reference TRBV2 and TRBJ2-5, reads EPEVTQTPSHQVTQMGQEVILRCVPISNHLYFYWYRQILGQKVEFLVSFYNNEISEKSEIFDDQFSVERPDGSNFTLKIRSTKLEDSAMYFCASSANRGGETQYFGPGTRLLVL.

The CDR3 is CASSLLAGGTQYF. The CDR3 region has the DNA TGTGCCAGCAGCCTACTAGCGGGAGGGACCCAGTACTTC. The V and J genes are TRBV7-2 and TRBJ2-5; TRBD2 matches at 12 bases. The length of the CDR3 is 13 residues. Per the germline V gene, CDR1 is SGHTA and CDR2 is FQGNSA. V was clipped by 5 bases and J by 7 bases; unmatched bases: 2.

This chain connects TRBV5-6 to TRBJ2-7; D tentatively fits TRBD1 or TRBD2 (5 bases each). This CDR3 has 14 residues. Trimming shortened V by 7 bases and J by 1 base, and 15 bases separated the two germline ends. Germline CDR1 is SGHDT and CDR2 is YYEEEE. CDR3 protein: CASGKTGASYEQYF. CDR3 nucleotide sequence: TGTGCCAGCGGCAAGACCGGGGCATCCTACGAGCAGTACTTC.

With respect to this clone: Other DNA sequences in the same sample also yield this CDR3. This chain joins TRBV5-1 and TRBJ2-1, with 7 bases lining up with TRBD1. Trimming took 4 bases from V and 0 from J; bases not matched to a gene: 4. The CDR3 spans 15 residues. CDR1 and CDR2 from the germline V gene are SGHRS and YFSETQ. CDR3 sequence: CASSPTGNSYNEQFF. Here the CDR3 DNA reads TGCGCCAGCAGCCCGACAGGGAACTCCTACAATGAGCAGTTCTTC.